By frequency in the sample, the clone carrying this T cell receptor (beta chain) is large (0.1 to 1%). This specimen belongs to a study of blood T cell repertoires in COVID-19. Across the study: Acute-phase and convalescent COVID-19 samples originated in the United States, Italy and Spain.

The length of the CDR3 is 12 residues. Per the germline V gene, CDR1 is SNHLY and CDR2 is FYNNEI. The junction had 3 bases not matched to a gene; V was cut back by 10 bases and J by 0 bases. In the original workflow: The assay estimated nucleated cells by amplifying reference gene primers. The repertoire was sequenced with immunoSEQ multiplex PCR; TCRdb's copy has only in-frame clones and lacks some. V, J and clone size were drawn from that table, and D and trimming were deduced from the DNA. The profile shows tens of thousands of clones, about 82% of them singletons. This sequence originates from a woman older than 75 with active or convalescent COVID-19. Source material: peripheral blood. The rearrangement uses TRBV2 and TRBJ2-7; 7 nucleotides align to TRBD2. The CDR3 DNA is TGTGCCACCGAGCGGGACTCCTACGAGCAGTACTTC. Amino acids: CATERDSYEQYF.